This TCR beta chain was captured by sequencing in a study of cytomegalovirus exposure and HLA in healthy donors. The CDR3 consists of 14 residues. Trimming cost V 0 bases and J 8 bases, with 13 bases left between them. CDR1 and CDR2 (germline): ENHRY, SYGVKD. Study-level points and caveats: In an earlier analysis, in 540 or so donors, most V segments appeared productive either ~90% or ~30% of the time.

A remark on this clone: Its antigen is unknown.

The primer mix had 60 Vbeta and 13 Jbeta primers. TCRdb's table, derived via immunoSEQ multiplex PCR, lists solely in-frame clones and lacks some. Listed are some 120,000 clones; 3.7% falls within the top ten. The rearrangement uses TRBV10-3 and TRBJ1-2; perhaps TRBD1 as D (5 bases). The TCR comes from a young man in good health and CMV-seronegative. Sequencing was performed on PBMCs. The CDR3 coding sequence is TGTGCCATCAGTGAGTCGGGGCAGGGTGTCGGCTACACCTTC. It codes for CAISESGQGVGYTF.